These T cell receptor beta chains were read from a single sample in a study of shared clonotypes between healthy human individuals. Sequenced by immunoSEQ multiplex PCR; TCRdb stores in-frame clones only, minus some. The sample shows a few hundred thousand clones, about 73% of them seen only once. Sequencing was performed on memory CD4+ T cells sorted from blood. These receptors were taken from a man aged 30 to 45 in good health. The conserved cysteine and the conserved F or W are not part of the CDR3 here.

TRBV27 | ASSPKYRGSLSGANVLT
TRBV10-1 | ASSEIVGSYTQY
TRBV19 | ASSNRGQTGELF
TRBV7-9 | ASSSSGPWGSYEQY
TRBV6-1 | ASSGRTSGRADTNEQF
TRBV25-1 | ASSRIGSFDEQF
TRBV6-6 | ASSYSQNTEAF
TRBV18 | ASSPLTFSGREISYQETQY
TRBV29-1 | SAWTEMNTEAF
TRBV11-2 | ASSKTTLGDIQY
TRBV6-6 | ASSPSVRGTQY
TRBV7-9 | ASTLFGNTEAF
TRBV7-8 | ASSLAGGSAYNEQF
TRBV2 | ASSPQGDTQY
TRBV19 | AGTGPQH
TRBV30 | ATREGADTQY
TRBV25-1 | ASKSGAGSSTGELF
TRBV7-6 | ASSLGTSGSTDTQY
TRBV7-9 | ASSPLDRSGNEQF
TRBV6-6 | ASRGPSYEQY
TRBV7-8 | ASSPRTHYNEQF
TRBV5-4 | ASSLDSNEQF
TRBV4-3 | ASSQEGSGGYNEQF
TRBV7-8 | ASSPQTGDNEQF
TRBV27 | ASSLYGDRASYEQY
TRBV30 | AWRDRAISGNTIY
TRBV5-1 | ASSSTSSSYNEQF
TRBV11-3 | ASSLGGPGPGGELF
TRBV27 | ASSLQTPGLAGSWEQF
TRBV4-1 | ASSQGGQGSYEQY
TRBV7-2 | ASSLQSYGYT
TRBV7-2 | ASREGAGYEQY
TRBV2 | ASREEVETQY
TRBV6-6 | ASSYRLAGDTQY
TRBV5-6 | ASNLYGVQPQH
TRBV7-2 | ASQAGVGTQY
TRBV5-4 | ASSLGDRKKNIQY
TRBV18 | ASSPTGKGGQPQH
TRBV2 | ASSEGRGRGTDTQY
TRBV27 | ASGKISGANVLT
TRBV14 | ASSRGTPLGEQF
TRBV5-8 | ASIIDRGGNEQF
TRBV5-1 | ASRDSSGANVLT
TRBV28 | ASSFIDRQGAKY
TRBV5-1 | ASSTTGGSDTQY
TRBV7-9 | ASSDGRGHYNEQF
TRBV10-3 | AISVRTGPTDTQY